The 25 T cell receptor beta chains below were found in one sample sequenced in a study of OX40 agonist ivuxolimab in advanced cancers. Repertoires were generated with immunoSEQ multiplex PCR, while TCRdb's copy carries only in-frame clones and drops some. The data show 75,000 to 80,000 clones, 90% to 95% seen once. Here the sequenced sample was CD4+ or CD8+ T cells sorted from blood, taken in a trial of the OX40 agonist ivuxolimab. These receptor sequences come from an adult with an advanced solid tumor such as melanoma, head and neck, liver or kidney cancer.

This clone came up once. The chain joins TRBV6-5 to TRBJ2-5, with D perhaps TRBD2 (7 bases). V was clipped by 2 bases and J by 5 bases, with 15 bases between them. The CDR3 spans 15 residues. Per the germline V gene, CDR1 is MNHEY and CDR2 is SVGAGI. CDR3 loop: CASSYVAGRGETQYF. DNA for the CDR3: TGTGCCAGCAGTTACGTGGCAGGGAGGGGGGAGACCCAGTACTTC.

The V gene is TRBV28, the J gene TRBJ1-5, with unresolved D. The CDR3 extends over 12 amino acids. The germline V gene has CDR1 MDHEN and CDR2 SYDVKM. With 7 bases removed from V and 2 bases from J, the gap between germline ends came to 6 bases. The CDR3, as DNA: TGTGCCAGCACAAGGGGCAATCAGCCCCAGCATTTT. It is translated as CASTRGNQPQHF.

This chain joins TRBV4-3 and TRBJ1-2; TRBD1 might be the D (6 bases). V dropped 3 bases and J dropped 8 bases, with 16 bases sitting between them. Per the germline V gene, CDR1 is LGHNA and CDR2 is YSLEER. This CDR3 is built from 14 residues. CDR3 DNA: TGCGCCAGCAGCCACGGACGGGGGGCGGAGGGCTACACCTTC. It encodes CASSHGRGAEGYTF.

This sequence joins TRBV5-1 and TRBJ2-7; 10 bases agree with TRBD1. Germline CDR1 SGHRS, CDR2 YFSETQ. The V segment lost 0 bases and the J segment 6 bases; nucleotides outside the gene matches: 12. The CDR3 has 17 residues. CDR3: CASSLGFSGTGEGEQYF. CDR3 bases: TGCGCCAGCAGCTTGGGTTTTTCGGGGACAGGGGAGGGCGAGCAGTACTTC.

V is TRBV7-2 and J is TRBJ2-2; 13 bases line up with TRBD2. Germline assignment: CDR1 SGHTA and CDR2 FQGNSA. The CDR3 consists of 14 residues. Unmatched junction bases numbered 1, after V lost 6 bases and J lost 6 bases. CDR3 amino acids: CASRLAGGAGELFF. Here the CDR3 DNA reads TGTGCCAGCAGACTAGCGGGAGGGGCCGGGGAGCTGTTTTTT.

The chain joins TRBV29-1 to TRBJ1-1; unclear D gene. This CDR3 is built from 11 residues. Germline loops: CDR1 SQVTM, CDR2 ANQGSEA. Trimming pared 0 bases from V and 9 bases from J, leaving 8 bases between. The CDR3 DNA sequence: TGCAGCGTTGAAGATGAAAAGCAAGCTTTCTTT. Translated: CSVEDEKQAFF.

The chain has TRBV5-4 and TRBJ1-1, with D unclear. Looked up from germline, CDR1 is SGHNT and CDR2 is YYREEE (reference sequence). V shed 1 base and J shed 3 bases, with 7 bases lying between them. This CDR3 comprises 13 residues. The CDR3 region has the DNA TGTGCCAGCAGCTTGTTTATGGACACTGAAGCTTTCTTT. It specifies CASSLFMDTEAFF.

The rearrangement uses TRBV19 and TRBJ1-6, with D possibly matching TRBD1 (5 bases). Between the trimmed V and J ends, which lost 1 base and 10 bases, there was a span of 11 bases. Germline V CDR1 and CDR2: LNHDA, SQIVND (reference sequence). This CDR3 has 14 amino acids. The CDR3 region has the DNA TGTGCCAGTAGTATAGGGGGCAGGTACTCACCCCTCCACTTT. Residues: CASSIGGRYSPLHF.

The chain uses TRBV6-5 and TRBJ1-5, with D possibly TRBD1 on 5 matching bases. This CDR3 is 15 amino acids long. The germline V gene has CDR1 MNHEY and CDR2 SVGAGI. V was cut by 6 bases and J by 6 bases, with 18 bases left in between. CDR3 residues: CASSPSPGRGQPQHF. DNA of the CDR3: TGTGCCAGCAGCCCCTCCCCGGGGCGGGGTCAGCCCCAGCATTTT.

The CDR3: CASSLAGTGFTEAFF. The DNA for the CDR3 is TGTGCCAGCAGTTTGGCCGGGACAGGGTTCACTGAAGCTTTCTTT. This rearrangement joins TRBV27 to TRBJ1-1; 9 bases are shared with TRBD1. Looked up from germline, CDR1 is MNHEY and CDR2 is SMNVEV (reference sequence). Trimming at V came to 3 bases and at J to 4 bases, leaving 6 bases not matched to a gene. The CDR3 consists of 15 residues.

The rearrangement links TRBV13 to TRBJ2-7, with a tentative D call TRBD2 (6 bases). The CDR3 consists of 15 residues. Trimming pared 7 bases from V and 2 bases from J, leaving 18 bases between. Per the germline V gene, CDR1 is PRHDT and CDR2 is FYEKMQ (reference sequence). DNA for the CDR3: TGTGCCAGCACCCTCGGGTTGCGGGGCCCCTACGAGCAGTACTTC. Encoded protein: CASTLGLRGPYEQYF.

This clone was counted once. The rearrangement uses TRBV5-4 and TRBJ1-2; the D is unclear. V lost 0 bases and J lost 0, with 9 bases in between. CDR1 is SGHNT and CDR2 is YYREEE in the germline V gene (reference sequence). The CDR3 spans 15 residues. Here the CDR3 reads CASSLDGVSNYGYTF. The DNA for the CDR3 is TGTGCCAGCAGCTTGGATGGGGTATCTAACTATGGCTACACCTTC.

Only a few counts were recorded for this clone. V and J are TRBV7-9 and TRBJ1-3; unclear D gene. Looked up from germline, CDR1 is SEHNR and CDR2 is FQNEAQ (reference sequence). The CDR3 loop spans 16 amino acids. V dropped 4 bases and J dropped 4 bases, with 17 bases sitting between them. CDR3 DNA sequence: TGTGCCAGCAGCTCCACCTCGGGCGGCAGAGGAAACACCATATATTTT. Translation: CASSSTSGGRGNTIYF.

CDR3 bases: TGCGCCAGCAGCCAACGGACAGGGGGCGGCTATGGCTACACCTTC. Protein: CASSQRTGGGYGYTF. This chain joins TRBV4-1 and TRBJ1-2; TRBD1 matches 11 bases. V shed 2 bases, J shed 4 bases, and the junction held 3 bases outside the gene matches. Per the germline V gene, CDR1 is MGHRA and CDR2 is YSYEKL. The CDR3 sequence is 15 residues long.

The V gene is TRBV20-1, the J gene TRBJ1-1, with 8 bases that match TRBD1. Germline loops: CDR1 DFQATT, CDR2 SNEGSKA (reference sequence). CDR3 length: 11 residues. V trimming: 6 bases; J trimming: 10 bases; junction bases outside the gene matches: 7. In DNA, the CDR3 is TGCAGTGCGTATAACAGGGGGGTAGCTTTCTTT. Translating it yields CSAYNRGVAFF.

This chain joins TRBV28 and TRBJ2-7, with 10 bases identical to TRBD1. J gave up 5 bases and V 2 bases, and 9 bases lay outside the gene matches. CDR3 length equals 16 residues. Germline V lookup: CDR1 MDHEN, CDR2 SYDVKM. Here the CDR3 DNA reads TGTGCCAGCAGTTTAAGGGGACAGGGGATGGAGGACGAGCAGTACTTC. This encodes CASSLRGQGMEDEQYF.

This clone was seen only once. The genes are TRBV25-1 and TRBJ2-7; D possibly corresponds to TRBD2 (6 bases). Germline V lookup: CDR1 MGHDK, CDR2 SYGVNS. The CDR3 runs to 14 residues. V was clipped by 6 bases and J by 2 bases, with 14 bases between them. The chain's CDR3 is CASSWTGATYEQYF. The DNA for the CDR3 is TGTGCCAGCAGCTGGACGGGAGCCACCTACGAGCAGTACTTC.

The rearrangement joins TRBV6-5 to TRBJ1-1; D is unclear. Germline CDR1 reads MNHEY; CDR2 reads SVGAGI. This CDR3 spans 11 amino acids. The V and J ends lost 5 bases and 8 bases respectively, with 9 bases between them. CDR3 amino acids: CASSPGPEAFF. CDR3 DNA: TGTGCCAGCAGTCCCGGACCCGAAGCTTTCTTT.

The chain is built from TRBV6-6 and TRBJ1-1; 8 bases are shared with TRBD1. Germline V gives CDR1 MNHNY, CDR2 SVGAGI (reference sequence). The CDR3 consists of 16 residues. V dropped 6 bases and J dropped 0; count of bases not matched to a gene: 9. In DNA, the CDR3 is TGTGCCAGCAGGCCTGCTGGGGACAGGCTGAACACTGAAGCTTTCTTT. It specifies CASRPAGDRLNTEAFF.

The CDR3 DNA follows: TGTGCCAGCAGTTTCGGGGGCTACAATCAGCCCCAGCATTTT. It encodes CASSFGGYNQPQHF. The rearrangement joins TRBV27 to TRBJ1-5; a possible D gene is TRBD1 (6 bases). This CDR3 is built from 14 residues. Germline V gene sequence: CDR1 MNHEY, CDR2 SMNVEV (reference sequence). The ends were cut back, 3 bases at V and 3 bases at J, with 9 bases in the middle.

The chain uses TRBV19 and TRBJ1-2; 9 positions agree with TRBD1. Germline V gene sequence: CDR1 LNHDA, CDR2 SQIVND (reference sequence). J lost 4 bases, V lost 8 bases, and 5 bases had no gene match. The CDR3 loop spans 13 amino acids. CDR3 in DNA: TGTGCCAGTTCTCCGGGACAGGGCTATGGCTACACCTTC. Protein sequence: CASSPGQGYGYTF.

The chain recombines TRBV4-3 with TRBJ2-7, with 8 bases lining up with TRBD1. CDR1 LGHNA and CDR2 YSLEER come from the germline V gene. J was trimmed by 7 bases and V by 0 bases; bases with no gene match: 5. CDR3 length equals 14 residues. CDR3 region: CASSQEDRVKEQYF. In nucleotides, the CDR3 is TGCGCCAGCAGCCAAGAGGACAGGGTAAAGGAGCAGTACTTC.

The V call is TRBV4-1, the J call TRBJ2-1; D unresolved. The CDR3 is made up of 16 amino acids. Germline V gene data show CDR1 as MGHRA and CDR2 as YSYEKL. Trimming stripped 1 base from V and 0 bases from J, with 10 bases between. The CDR3 spells CASSQGSASSYNEQFF. The CDR3 region has the DNA TGCGCCAGCAGCCAAGGATCGGCAAGCTCCTACAATGAGCAGTTCTTC.

V gene TRBV15 combines with J gene TRBJ2-3; D ambiguous. The germline CDR1 and CDR2 sequences are LNHNV and YYDKDF (reference sequence). The CDR3 sequence is 13 residues long. V dropped 5 bases and J dropped 4 bases, with 10 bases sitting between them. The CDR3 DNA is TGTGCCACCAGCCGCCCTCGGGCAGATACGCAGTATTTT. Translation gives CATSRPRADTQYF.

V gene TRBV27 combines with J gene TRBJ2-3; D is possibly TRBD2 (5 bases). Germline CDR1 is MNHEY and CDR2 is SMNVEV (reference sequence). This CDR3 is built from 13 residues. The V end was cut by 3 bases, the J end by 5 bases, with 9 bases between. The CDR3 DNA sequence: TGTGCCAGCAGTTTTCGGGGTGGAGATACGCAGTATTTT. Its protein product is CASSFRGGDTQYF.